The entry that follows covers one T cell receptor (beta chain) sequence. Its antigen is not identified. TCRdb reprocessed the 5' RACE reads, keeping one entry per CDR3 protein, no DNA. This sample lists some 450,000 distinct CDR3 sequences; its ten largest clones have roughly 8%. The sample belongs to a study of T cells expressing NK-cell markers. Study as a whole: HCMV seropositivity marked seven of the eight sequenced donors; one was seronegative. Study-wide results and caveats: For roughly 6 donors, the dominant NKG2C+ clonotypes made up roughly 1.0-7.5% of their CD8+ T cells.

The source of this sequence is a woman aged 18 to 75 in good health. Specimen: blood T cells: a sorted CD56 or NKG2C T cell subset, CD4+ or CD8+ T cells, or bulk PBMC T cells (not recorded which).

The CDR3 sequence is CASSSYRGGTEAFF. The chain employs TRBV12-3 or TRBV12-4 and TRBJ1-1; with no DNA, the TCRdb D assignment of TRBD1 cannot be verified. CDR3 length: 14 amino acids.